The clone carrying this TCR beta chain was recorded many times. Its antigen remains unknown. The data stem from a study of T cells in Graves' hyperthyroidism and ophthalmopathy. The CDR3 is made up of 12 amino acids. The V gene lost 2 bases and the J gene lost 6 bases, with 8 bases spanning the gap. The V gene's germline CDR1 is SGHTA and CDR2 FQGNSA. Study-wide results and caveats: Most clonotypes that expanded in the thyroid above 0.001 also showed up in blood.

Amplification yielded TCR beta CDR3 regions, with RNA transcripts as the source. Carried out on the TCR CDR3, a first-round RT-PCR used the HTBI primer set. Using its own MiXCR run on the multiplex PCR reads, TCRdb lists one record per CDR3 protein. This sample carries roughly 170,000 distinct CDR3 sequences, over 15% of them seen once, and the ten largest clones take 25% to 30%. The rearrangement joins TRBV7-2 to TRBJ2-7; perhaps TRBD2 as D (5 bases). The source material was blood. The source of this sequence is a woman aged 45-59 years with Graves' hyperthyroidism. DNA of the CDR3: TGTGCCAGCAGCTTAAACGGGGTCGAGCAGTACTTC. Protein: CASSLNGVEQYF.